This T cell receptor beta chain derives from a study of T cell responses to AZD1222 COVID-19 vaccine. Germline values: CDR1 MNHEY, CDR2 SMNVEV (reference sequence). V dropped 6 bases and J dropped 6; count of bases not matched to a gene: 8. The CDR3 has 16 residues. A word on this clone: The target antigen is unknown.

Both about-4-week and about-12-week second-dose recipients were combined. TCRdb's table, derived via immunoSEQ multiplex PCR, lists solely in-frame clones and lacks some. This repertoire shows roughly 150,000 clones, 85% to 95% found once; its top ten account for roughly 7.1%. General study results and limits: Compared with day 0, the breadth and depth of the Spike-specific TCR repertoire rose significantly after two doses of AZD1222.

The sequenced sample was peripheral blood, obtained 28 days after the second AZD1222 dose. The chain links TRBV27 to TRBJ2-2, with 12 positions matching TRBD1. The receptor was derived from an adult who received the AZD1222 COVID-19 vaccine. CDR3 nucleotide sequence: TGTGCCAGCAGAAACCCCGGGACAGGGGGCTCCGGGGAGCTGTTTTTT. Protein sequence: CASRNPGTGGSGELFF.